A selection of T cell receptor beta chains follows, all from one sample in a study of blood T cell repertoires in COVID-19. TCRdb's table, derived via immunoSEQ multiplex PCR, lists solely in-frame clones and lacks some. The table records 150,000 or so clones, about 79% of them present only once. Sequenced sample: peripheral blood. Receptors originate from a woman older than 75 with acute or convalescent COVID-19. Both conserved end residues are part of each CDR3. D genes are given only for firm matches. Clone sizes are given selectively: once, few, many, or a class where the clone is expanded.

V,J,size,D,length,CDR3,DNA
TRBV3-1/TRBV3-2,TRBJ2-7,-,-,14,CASSPLVFGYEQYF,TGTGCCAGCAGCCCTCTTGTTTTCGGCTACGAGCAGTACTTC
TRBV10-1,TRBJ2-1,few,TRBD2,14,CASSDGGAINEQFF,TGCGCCAGCAGTGACGGGGGGGCCATCAATGAGCAGTTCTTC
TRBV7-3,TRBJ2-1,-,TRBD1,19,CASSLKGPPPGQGYNEQFF,TGTGCCAGCAGCTTAAAGGGGCCCCCCCCGGGACAGGGGTACAATGAGCAGTTCTTC
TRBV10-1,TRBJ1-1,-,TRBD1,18,CASSESERDRERNTEAFF,TGCGCCAGCAGTGAGTCAGAAAGGGACAGGGAACGGAACACTGAAGCTTTCTTT
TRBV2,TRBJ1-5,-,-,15,CASSEDLSGGQPQHF,TGTGCCAGCAGTGAAGATCTATCCGGCGGACAGCCCCAGCATTTT
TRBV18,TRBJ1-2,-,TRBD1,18,CASSPLGRGTGDNYGYTF,TGTGCCAGCTCACCGTTGGGCCGAGGGACAGGGGATAACTATGGCTACACCTTC
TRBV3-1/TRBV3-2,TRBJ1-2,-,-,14,CASSQSQGGYGYTF,TGTGCCAGCAGCCAGTCCCAGGGAGGGTATGGCTACACCTTC
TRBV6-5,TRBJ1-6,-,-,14,CASKGQFYNSPLHF,TGTGCCAGCAAAGGACAGTTCTATAATTCACCCCTCCACTTT
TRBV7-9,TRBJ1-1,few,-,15,CASSLLTGSNTEAFF,TGTGCCAGCAGTCTACTGACAGGATCGAACACTGAAGCTTTCTTT
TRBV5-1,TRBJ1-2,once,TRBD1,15,CASAPLTGVSYGYTF,TGCGCCAGCGCCCCGTTAACAGGGGTGAGCTATGGCTACACCTTC
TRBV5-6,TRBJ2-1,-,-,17,CASSLLRSARSYNEQFF,TGTGCCAGCAGCTTGTTGAGGTCAGCTAGGTCCTACAATGAGCAGTTCTTC
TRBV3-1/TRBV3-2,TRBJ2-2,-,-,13,CASSQLRAGELFF,TGTGCCAGCAGCCAATTAAGAGCCGGGGAGCTGTTTTTT
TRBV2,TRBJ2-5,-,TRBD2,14,CASSEVAGGETQYF,TGTGCCAGCAGTGAAGTAGCGGGGGGAGAGACCCAGTACTTC
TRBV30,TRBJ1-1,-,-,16,CAWSLRTDFKGTEAFF,TGTGCCTGGAGTCTACGGACAGATTTTAAGGGCACTGAAGCTTTCTTT
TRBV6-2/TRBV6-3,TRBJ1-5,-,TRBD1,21,CASSYEFRDREFVEVDQPQHF,TGTGCCAGCAGTTACGAATTTCGGGACAGGGAATTTGTTGAAGTAGATCAGCCCCAGCATTTT
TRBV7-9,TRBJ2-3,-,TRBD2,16,CASSPGLAGGGDTQYF,TGTGCCAGCAGCCCGGGACTAGCGGGGGGGGGAGATACGCAGTATTTT
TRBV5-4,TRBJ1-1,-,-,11,CAAHVGGEAFF,TGTGCCGCCCACGTGGGGGGGGAAGCTTTCTTT